This T cell receptor beta chain was found in a study of OX40 agonist ivuxolimab in advanced cancers. As for the study in general: Subjects had a mean age of roughly 57 years, with a range of 23 to 79; just over 80% were male. Study results and caveats: At 0.1 to 3.0 mg/kg, clonal expansion of CD4+ and CD8+ blood T cells had occurred by week 6. Expanded peripheral T cell antigen specificity was not determined.

Generated by immunoSEQ multiplex PCR, the TCRdb table keeps only in-frame clones and is missing some. Of fewer than 55,000 clones detected, approximately 80% appear once; the ten largest clones hold approximately 7.5%. As for this clone: Its target is unknown.

Germline CDR1 SGHTA, CDR2 FQGNSA. V lost 7 bases and J lost 2, with 15 bases in between. The CDR3 is 15 amino acids. Sequencing was performed on CD4+ or CD8+ T cells sorted from blood, taken in a trial of the OX40 agonist ivuxolimab. This chain links TRBV7-2 with TRBJ1-3; tentative D call: TRBD1 (5 bases). The TCR sequence derives from an adult with an advanced solid tumor such as melanoma, head and neck, liver or kidney cancer. CDR3 in amino acids: CASIPPGSAGNTIYF. Written as DNA, the CDR3 is TGTGCCAGCATCCCTCCAGGGTCTGCTGGAAACACCATATATTTT.